The clone carrying this T cell receptor (beta chain) was seen once. What it recognizes is unknown. Each CDR3 protein is one row after TCRdb ran MiXCR on the 5' RACE reads. The profile covers 1,800,000 or so distinct CDR3 sequences, with more than 30% appearing a single time and about 0.27% taken by the ten largest. The data stem from a study of identical twins. Study conclusions and caveats: Abundant beta clonotypes from cord blood bore fewer insertions; memory repertoires lacked this pattern. Recombination models fit unrelated individuals' TCR alpha sharing but underestimated twins'. Within twin pairs, the out-of-frame alpha sequences they shared showed excess low generation probability. A cross-sectional statistical analysis, not follow-up of the same donors, supported the conclusions.

From germline, CDR1 is LGHDT and CDR2 YNNKEL (reference sequence). The CDR3 spans 18 residues. V and J are TRBV3-1 and TRBJ2-1; possibly TRBD2 for D (5 bases). Judging by the DNA end, TRBJ2-7 fits better; the J call may be wrong. The sample taken for sequencing was cord blood. The receptor was isolated from a newborn girl in good health. CDR3 coding DNA: TGTGCCAGCAGCCAAGATGCCTTGGAGCGGATCTCCTACAATGAGCAGTACTTC. Translating gives CASSQDALERISYNEQYF.